What follows are 16 T cell receptor beta chains derived from one specimen sequenced in a study of cytomegalovirus exposure and HLA in healthy donors. Sequencing used immunoSEQ multiplex PCR; TCRdb keeps in-frame clones, though not all of them. The table shows 150,000 to 200,000 clones, with 70% to 90% occurring only once. The source material was PBMCs. These receptors were taken from a woman aged 30 to 39 in good health and CMV-seronegative.

This chain joins TRBV9 and TRBJ2-1; 12 nucleotides align to TRBD2. Germline CDR1 and CDR2: SGDLS and YYNGEE. This CDR3 has 14 amino acids. The V segment lost 4 bases and the J segment 9 bases; nucleotides outside the gene matches: 5. The DNA for the CDR3 is TGTGCCAGCAGCCTAGCGGGGGGGCGCAGTGAGCAGTTCTTC. Translating gives CASSLAGGRSEQFF. Based on the CDR3 plus reference TRBV9 and TRBJ2-1, the full variable domain is DSGVTQTPKHLITATGQRVTLRCSPRSGDLSVYWYQQSLDQGLQFLIQYYNGEERAKGNILERFSAQQFPDLHSELNLSSLELGDSALYFCASSLAGGRSEQFFGPGTRLTVL.

The genes are TRBV28 and TRBJ1-2; no firm D call. V lost 0 bases and J 4 bases, leaving 9 bases between the germline ends. Germline lookup yields CDR1 MDHEN and CDR2 SYDVKM. CDR3 length equals 14 residues. CDR3 residues: CASSLWPSSYGYTF. CDR3 nucleotides: TGTGCCAGCAGTTTATGGCCGTCATCCTATGGCTACACCTTC.

The chain carries TRBV7-8 and TRBJ2-7; D gene uncertain. Between the trimmed V and J ends, which lost 5 bases and 4 bases, there was a span of 15 bases. Looked up from germline, CDR1 is SGHVS and CDR2 is FQNEAQ. The CDR3 sequence is 14 residues long. The CDR3: CASSLAPPGYEQYF. The CDR3 nucleotides read TGTGCCAGCAGCCTGGCCCCCCCCGGTTACGAGCAGTACTTC.

This clone was detected only a few times. This sequence joins TRBV30 and TRBJ1-2; D may be TRBD1 (5 bases). From germline, CDR1 is GTSNPN and CDR2 SVGIG (reference sequence). Trimming cost V 4 bases and J 4 bases, with 13 bases left between them. This CDR3 comprises 13 residues. The CDR3 region is CAWIDSEGYGYTF. In DNA form, the CDR3 reads TGTGCCTGGATCGACAGCGAGGGCTATGGCTACACCTTC.

This clone was recorded a few times. This rearrangement joins TRBV5-4 to TRBJ2-2; D remains unclear. CDR1 SGHNT and CDR2 YYREEE come from the germline V gene (reference sequence). CDR3 length: 12 residues. V was clipped by 1 base and J by 5 bases, with 3 bases between them. The CDR3 sequence: CASSLWTGELFF. The CDR3 bases are TGTGCCAGCAGCTTGTGGACCGGGGAGCTGTTTTTT.

The CDR3 coding sequence is TGTGCCAGCGGAAGAGCGGGACCGGCAGATACGCAGTATTTT. It yields the protein CASGRAGPADTQYF. The chain is built from TRBV4-2 and TRBJ2-3; 7 positions agree with TRBD2. Trimming took 8 bases from V and 4 from J; bases not matched to a gene: 9. Germline CDR1 and CDR2: LGHNA and YNFKEQ. This CDR3 spans 14 amino acids.

This clone appeared a single time. This chain links TRBV11-2 with TRBJ2-3; tentative D call: TRBD2 (6 bases). Trimming left V 0 bases short and J 3 bases short, with 10 bases between. CDR1 and CDR2 from the germline V gene are SGHAT and FQNNGV. The CDR3 is 15 amino acids. The CDR3 nucleotides are TGTGCCAGCAGCTTAGAGGCTAGCGTTACAGATACGCAGTATTTT. Its protein is CASSLEASVTDTQYF.

This clone has just one count. The V gene is TRBV27, the J gene TRBJ2-1; D may correspond to TRBD1 or TRBD2 (7 bases each). Trimming stripped 3 bases from V and 8 bases from J, with 14 bases between. The CDR3 sequence is 14 residues long. CDR1 and CDR2 (germline): MNHEY, SMNVEV (reference sequence). CDR3 in amino acids: CASSFPGGVDEQFF. CDR3 nucleotides: TGTGCCAGCAGTTTCCCAGGGGGGGTCGATGAGCAGTTCTTC.

This chain uses TRBV7-3 with TRBJ2-1; 7 nucleotides agree with TRBD1. Germline CDR1 reads SGHTA; CDR2 reads FQGTGA. V was pared by 4 bases and J by 1 base, with 7 bases of the junction left unmatched. This CDR3 is built from 16 residues. Here the CDR3 reads CASSSTGVKSYNEQFF. CDR3 bases: TGTGCCAGCAGCTCAACAGGGGTTAAGTCCTACAATGAGCAGTTCTTC.

The chain has TRBV29-1 and TRBJ2-7; 9 bases map to TRBD1. Germline V gene lookup returns CDR1 SQVTM and CDR2 ANQGSEA. The CDR3 has 14 residues. The V gene end was trimmed by 4 bases and the J gene end by 0 bases; junction bases not matched to a gene: 4. The CDR3 DNA reads TGCAGCGTTGCCGGGACAGGGAGCTCCTACGAGCAGTACTTC. It encodes CSVAGTGSSYEQYF.

The V gene is TRBV4-2, the J gene TRBJ2-5, with D possibly being TRBD2 (6 bases). This CDR3 is built from 12 residues. Trimming cost V 4 bases and J 10 bases, with 13 bases left between them. CDR1 and CDR2 from the germline V gene are LGHNA and YNFKEQ. The chain's CDR3 is CASSPPSGDQYF. CDR3 in DNA: TGTGCCAGCAGCCCCCCCTCGGGGGACCAGTACTTC.

The chain links TRBV5-4 to TRBJ2-3; D uncertain. The length of the CDR3 is 16 residues. Germline V lookup: CDR1 SGHNT, CDR2 YYREEE (reference sequence). V was pared by 2 bases and J by 0 bases, with 13 bases between. The CDR3 nucleotides are TGTGCCAGCAGCTTCCCCTCCAACACTAGCACAGATACGCAGTATTTT. Protein product: CASSFPSNTSTDTQYF.

The V call is TRBV27, the J call TRBJ1-4, with 8 bases identical to TRBD1. J lost 8 bases, V lost 5 bases, and 7 bases had no gene match. The CDR3 runs to 14 residues. Germline values: CDR1 MNHEY, CDR2 SMNVEV (reference sequence). The chain's CDR3 is CASSKQGGQEKLFF. CDR3 nucleotides: TGTGCCAGCAGTAAACAGGGGGGACAGGAAAAACTGTTTTTT.

The V call is TRBV6-1, the J call TRBJ2-7, with 12 positions matching TRBD2. The CDR3 is 16 residues long. V lost 1 base and J lost 3; bases outside the gene matches: 4. Germline lookup yields CDR1 MNHNS and CDR2 SASEGT. The CDR3 loop is CASSEETSGRSYEQYF. CDR3 nucleotide sequence: TGTGCCAGCAGTGAAGAGACTAGCGGGAGAAGCTACGAGCAGTACTTC.

The CDR3 region is CASSPVTVRNTEAFF. Here the CDR3 DNA reads TGTGCCAGCTCACCCGTCACGGTACGGAACACTGAAGCTTTCTTT. V is TRBV18 and J is TRBJ1-1; D gene ambiguous. With 3 bases removed from V and 1 base from J, the gap between germline ends came to 12 bases. The CDR3 totals 15 residues. From germline, CDR1 is KGHSH and CDR2 LQKENI.

This CDR3 is CASSSRSGGSYTDTQYF. CDR3 nucleotides: TGTGCCAGCAGCTCCCGGAGCGGGGGGTCCTACACAGATACGCAGTATTTT. The chain employs TRBV13 and TRBJ2-3; 9 positions match TRBD2. The germline gives CDR1 PRHDT, CDR2 FYEKMQ (reference sequence). Trimming removed 4 bases from V and 2 bases from J; junction bases left unmatched: 10. The CDR3 consists of 17 residues.